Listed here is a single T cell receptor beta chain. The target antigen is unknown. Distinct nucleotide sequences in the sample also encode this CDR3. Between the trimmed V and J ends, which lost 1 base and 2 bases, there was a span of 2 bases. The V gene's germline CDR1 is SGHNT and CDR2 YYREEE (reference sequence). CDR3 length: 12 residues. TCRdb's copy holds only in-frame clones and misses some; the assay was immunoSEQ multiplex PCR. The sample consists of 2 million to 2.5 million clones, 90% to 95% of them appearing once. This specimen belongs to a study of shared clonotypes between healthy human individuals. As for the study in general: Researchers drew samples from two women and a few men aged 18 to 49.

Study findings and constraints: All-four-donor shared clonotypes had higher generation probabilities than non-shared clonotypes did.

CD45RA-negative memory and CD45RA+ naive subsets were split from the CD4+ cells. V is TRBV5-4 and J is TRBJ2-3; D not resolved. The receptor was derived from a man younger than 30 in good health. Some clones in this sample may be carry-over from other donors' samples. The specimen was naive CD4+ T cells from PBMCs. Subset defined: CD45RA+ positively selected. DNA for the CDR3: TGTGCCAGCAGCTTGAACACAGATACGCAGTATTTT. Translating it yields CASSLNTDTQYF.